One and the same sample provided the 14 T cell receptor beta chains below, sequenced in a study of OX40 agonist ivuxolimab in advanced cancers. Assay: immunoSEQ multiplex PCR; the TCRdb copy retains only in-frame clones and omits some. The data contain tens of thousands of clones, 84% of them singletons. Sequencing used CD4+ or CD8+ T cells sorted from blood, obtained in a trial of the OX40 agonist ivuxolimab. These receptor sequences come from an adult with an advanced solid tumor such as melanoma, head and neck, liver or kidney cancer.

The rearrangement joins TRBV7-7 to TRBJ2-3; 10 bases are a match to TRBD2. The CDR3 covers 19 residues. Germline CDR1 reads SSHAT; CDR2 reads FNYEAQ (reference sequence). V lost 1 base and J lost 0; bases outside the gene matches: 10. For the CDR3, the DNA is TGTGCCAGCAGCTTAGGGGTGCGGACTAGCGGCCATAGCACAGATACGCAGTATTTT. Translated: CASSLGVRTSGHSTDTQYF. The full variable domain, rest sourced from reference TRBV7-7 and TRBJ2-3, is GAGVSQSPRYKVTKRGQDVTLRCDPISSHATLYWYQQALGQGPEFLTYFNYEAQPDKSGLPSDRFSAERPEGSISTLTIQRTEQRDSAMYRCASSLGVRTSGHSTDTQYFGPGTRLTVL.

The V and J genes are TRBV27 and TRBJ2-6, with D possibly being TRBD1 (6 bases). The ends were cut back, 6 bases at V and 2 bases at J, with 8 bases in the middle. The CDR3 length is 14 residues. The germline V gene encodes CDR1 MNHEY and CDR2 SMNVEV (reference sequence). The CDR3 nucleotides read TGTGCCAGCAGCAACAGGGCTGGGGCCAACGTCCTGACTTTC. Amino acids: CASSNRAGANVLTF.

This clone was seen only once. V gene TRBV19 combines with J gene TRBJ1-2, with TRBD1 as a possible D gene (5 bases). The germline V gene has CDR1 LNHDA and CDR2 SQIVND (reference sequence). The CDR3 has 14 amino acids. V lost 5 bases to trimming and J lost 9 bases, with 19 bases between them. The CDR3 loop reads CASSFDRDRLRYTF. DNA of the CDR3: TGTGCCAGTAGTTTTGACCGGGACCGTCTTCGCTACACCTTC.

Written as DNA, the CDR3 is TGCGCCAGCAGCTTGATGGCAGGAGATAATTCACCCCTCCACTTT. It specifies CASSLMAGDNSPLHF. The rearrangement uses TRBV5-1 and TRBJ1-6; D is uncertain. V was clipped by 1 base and J by 5 bases, with 10 bases between them. The CDR3 is 15 residues long. CDR1 and CDR2 (germline): SGHRS, YFSETQ.

The rearrangement links TRBV11-3 to TRBJ1-1, with D unclear. Germline V gene sequence: CDR1 SGHNT, CDR2 YENEEA. Trimming left V 5 bases short and J 3 bases short, with 10 bases between. The CDR3 sequence is 13 residues long. This CDR3 is CASSQVADTEAFF. The CDR3 DNA follows: TGTGCCAGCAGCCAGGTGGCTGACACTGAAGCTTTCTTT.

The chain links TRBV12-5 to TRBJ2-3, with D possibly TRBD2 on 5 matching bases. This CDR3 comprises 15 residues. V gave up 1 base and J gave up 5 bases, with 13 bases separating them. Per germline, CDR1 LGHNT and CDR2 FRNRAP. As DNA, the CDR3 is TGTGCTAGTGGTTTGGGGGAGTCCCGGGTAGATACGCAGTATTTT. It specifies CASGLGESRVDTQYF.

The rearrangement joins TRBV5-4 to TRBJ2-3; D might be TRBD1 (5 bases). Trimming took 1 base from V and 6 from J, leaving 18 bases between them. In germline, CDR1 is SGHNT, CDR2 YYREEE (reference sequence). The CDR3 length is 16 residues. CDR3 coding DNA: TGTGCCAGCAGCTTGCAGGGCTGGGTGTCGGCGGATACGCAGTATTTT. Encoded protein: CASSLQGWVSADTQYF. Filled out from reference TRBV5-4 and TRBJ2-3, the complete variable domain reads ETGVTQSPTHLIKTRGQQVTLRCSSQSGHNTVSWYQQALGQGPQFIFQYYREEENGRGNFPPRFSGLQFPNYSSELNVNALELDDSALYLCASSLQGWVSADTQYFGPGTRLTVL.

This chain links TRBV27 with TRBJ2-7, with 8 bases lining up with TRBD2. CDR1 is MNHEY and CDR2 is SMNVEV in the germline V gene (reference sequence). The V and J ends lost 0 bases and 2 bases, in that order; junction bases with no gene match: 9. CDR3 length: 17 amino acids. The CDR3 bases are TGTGCCAGCAGTTTATCGTGGGGATTGGGACTAGCCTACGAGCAGTACTTC. Its translation is CASSLSWGLGLAYEQYF.

The chain has TRBV11-2 and TRBJ2-1, with 8 bases matching TRBD1. Trimming removed 7 bases from V and 5 bases from J; junction bases left unmatched: 10. Germline CDR1 SGHAT, CDR2 FQNNGV. There are 15 residues in the CDR3. DNA of the CDR3: TGTGCCAGCACCCGCGGACAGGGTATCAACAATGAGCAGTTCTTC. Residues: CASTRGQGINNEQFF. Using reference TRBV11-2 and TRBJ2-1 for the parts outside the CDR3, the full variable domain is EAGVAQSPRYKIIEKRQSVAFWCNPISGHATLYWYQQILGQGPKLLIQFQNNGVVDDSQLPKDRFSAERLKGVDSTLKIQPAKLEDSAVYLCASTRGQGINNEQFFGPGTRLTVL.

The genes are TRBV28 and TRBJ1-1, with TRBD1 matching over 9 bases. Germline loops: CDR1 MDHEN, CDR2 SYDVKM. V gave up 4 bases and J gave up 1 base; unmatched junction bases: 1. This CDR3 region has 14 residues. CDR3 residues: CASSSGQGNTEAFF. The CDR3 DNA reads as TGTGCCAGCAGTTCGGGACAGGGGAACACTGAAGCTTTCTTT.

This chain uses TRBV11-2 with TRBJ2-5, with TRBD1 matching over 9 bases. There are 13 residues in the CDR3. V trimming: 9 bases; J trimming: 4 bases; junction bases outside the gene matches: 6. Germline V CDR1 and CDR2: SGHAT, FQNNGV. The CDR3 DNA sequence: TGTGCCAGTGCACAGGGGGCAGGAGAGACCCAGTACTTC. This gives the protein CASAQGAGETQYF.

The chain carries TRBV27 and TRBJ2-7; D ambiguous. Germline V gene lookup returns CDR1 MNHEY and CDR2 SMNVEV (reference sequence). The V gene lost 3 bases and the J gene lost 6 bases, with 15 bases spanning the gap. This CDR3 has 14 residues. The CDR3 is CASSFRPDQIEQYF. CDR3 in DNA: TGTGCCAGCAGTTTCCGCCCGGACCAGATCGAGCAGTACTTC.

The CDR3 DNA is TGTGCCAGCAGCTTGCGGAGGGATTATAAAGCTTTCTTT. Its translation is CASSLRRDYKAFF. This chain links TRBV5-6 with TRBJ1-1, with D unclear. The V gene lost 1 base and the J gene lost 9 bases, with 13 bases spanning the gap. From germline, CDR1 is SGHDT and CDR2 YYEEEE. CDR3 length equals 13 residues.

This chain connects TRBV5-8 to TRBJ1-2; 9 bases line up with TRBD1. The CDR3 extends over 14 amino acids. The germline V gene encodes CDR1 SGHTS and CDR2 YDEGEE. The ends lost 4 bases at V and 3 bases at J; junction bases unmatched: 4. The CDR3 is CASSPGTGYYGYTF. The CDR3 nucleotides are TGTGCCAGCAGCCCCGGGACAGGGTACTATGGCTACACCTTC.